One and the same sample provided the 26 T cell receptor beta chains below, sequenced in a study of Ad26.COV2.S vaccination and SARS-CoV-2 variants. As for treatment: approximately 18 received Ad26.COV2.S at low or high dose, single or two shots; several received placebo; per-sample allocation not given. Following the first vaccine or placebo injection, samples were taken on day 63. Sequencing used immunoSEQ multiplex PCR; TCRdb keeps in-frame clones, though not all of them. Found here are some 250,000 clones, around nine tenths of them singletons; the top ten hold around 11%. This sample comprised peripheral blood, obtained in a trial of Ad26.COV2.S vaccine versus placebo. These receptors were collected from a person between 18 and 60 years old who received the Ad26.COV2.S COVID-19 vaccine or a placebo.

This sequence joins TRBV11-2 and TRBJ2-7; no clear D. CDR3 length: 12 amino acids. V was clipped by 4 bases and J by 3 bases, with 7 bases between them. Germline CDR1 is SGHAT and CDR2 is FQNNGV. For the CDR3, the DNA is TGTGCCAGCAGCTCGGTCGTCTACGAGCAGTACTTC. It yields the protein CASSSVVYEQYF.

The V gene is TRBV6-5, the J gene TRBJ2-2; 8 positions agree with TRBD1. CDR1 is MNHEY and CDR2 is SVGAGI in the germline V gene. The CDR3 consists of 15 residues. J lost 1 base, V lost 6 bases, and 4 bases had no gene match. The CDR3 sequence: CASRPDRVNTGELFF. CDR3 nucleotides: TGTGCCAGCAGGCCGGACAGGGTGAACACCGGGGAGCTGTTTTTT.

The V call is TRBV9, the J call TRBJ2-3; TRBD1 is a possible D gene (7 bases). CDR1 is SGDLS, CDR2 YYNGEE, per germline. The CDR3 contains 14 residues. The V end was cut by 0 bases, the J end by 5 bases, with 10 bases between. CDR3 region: CASSVDRGGDTQYF. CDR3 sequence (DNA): TGTGCCAGCAGCGTAGACAGGGGAGGAGATACGCAGTATTTT.

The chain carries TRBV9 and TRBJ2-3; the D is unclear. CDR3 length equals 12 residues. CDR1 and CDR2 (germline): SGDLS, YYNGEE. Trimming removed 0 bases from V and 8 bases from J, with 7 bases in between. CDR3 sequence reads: CASSVAGGTQYF. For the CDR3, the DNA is TGTGCCAGCAGCGTAGCCGGCGGTACGCAGTATTTT.

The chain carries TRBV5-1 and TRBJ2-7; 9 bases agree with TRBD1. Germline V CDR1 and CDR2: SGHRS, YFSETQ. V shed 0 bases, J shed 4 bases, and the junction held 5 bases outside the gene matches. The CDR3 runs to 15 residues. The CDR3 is CASSLVTGGPYEQYF. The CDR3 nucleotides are TGCGCCAGCAGCTTGGTTACAGGGGGCCCGTACGAGCAGTACTTC.

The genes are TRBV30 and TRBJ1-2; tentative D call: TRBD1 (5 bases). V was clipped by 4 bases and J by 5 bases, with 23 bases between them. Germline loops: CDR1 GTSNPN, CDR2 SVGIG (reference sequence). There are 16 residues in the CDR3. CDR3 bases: TGTGCCTGGACCCCTCCAAACTTACTGGGGGGGTATGGCTACACCTTC. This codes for CAWTPPNLLGGYGYTF.

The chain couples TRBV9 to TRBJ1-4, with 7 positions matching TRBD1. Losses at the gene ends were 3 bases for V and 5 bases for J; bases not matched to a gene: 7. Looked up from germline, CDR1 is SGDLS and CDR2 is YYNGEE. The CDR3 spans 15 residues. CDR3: CASSEQGRGNEKLFF. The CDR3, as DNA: TGTGCCAGCAGCGAACAGGGGAGGGGAAATGAAAAACTGTTTTTT.

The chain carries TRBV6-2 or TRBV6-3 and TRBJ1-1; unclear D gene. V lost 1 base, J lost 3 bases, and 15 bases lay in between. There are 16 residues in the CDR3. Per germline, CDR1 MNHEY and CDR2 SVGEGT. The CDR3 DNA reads TGTGCCAGCAGTTACTTTCGAAGTTGGAGGGACACTGAAGCTTTCTTT. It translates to CASSYFRSWRDTEAFF.

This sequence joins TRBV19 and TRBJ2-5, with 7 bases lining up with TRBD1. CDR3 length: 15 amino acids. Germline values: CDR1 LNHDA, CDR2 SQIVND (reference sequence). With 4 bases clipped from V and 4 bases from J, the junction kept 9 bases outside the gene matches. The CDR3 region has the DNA TGTGCCAGTAGTACCCAACAGGGGATCGGAGAGACCCAGTACTTC. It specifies CASSTQQGIGETQYF.

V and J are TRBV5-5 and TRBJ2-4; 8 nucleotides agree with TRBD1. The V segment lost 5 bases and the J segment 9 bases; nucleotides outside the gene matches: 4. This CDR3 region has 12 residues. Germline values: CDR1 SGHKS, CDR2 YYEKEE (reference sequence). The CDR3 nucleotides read TGTGCCAGCAGGGGCGGGACAGGCATTCAGTACTTC. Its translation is CASRGGTGIQYF. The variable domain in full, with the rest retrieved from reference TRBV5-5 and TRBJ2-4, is DAGVTQSPTHLIKTRGQQVTLRCSPISGHKSVSWYQQVLGQGPQFIFQYYEKEERGRGNFPDRFSARQFPNYSSELNVNALLLGDSALYLCASRGGTGIQYFGAGTRLSVL.

The CDR3 region has the DNA TGCGCCAGCAGCTGGAGGAACGAGCAGTACTTC. It is translated as CASSWRNEQYF. The J gene is TRBJ2-7, the V gene TRBV5-1; TRBD2 is a possible D gene (5 bases). CDR1 is SGHRS and CDR2 is YFSETQ in the germline V gene. Trimming removed 3 bases at V and 5 bases at J, with 6 bases between. The length of the CDR3 is 11 residues.

The CDR3 is CASSGTSGSSDTQYF. DNA for the CDR3: TGTGCCAGCAGTGGGACTAGCGGGAGTTCAGATACGCAGTATTTT. This chain joins TRBV11-3 and TRBJ2-3; 14 nucleotides align to TRBD2. CDR1 and CDR2 (germline): SGHNT, YENEEA. J gave up 4 bases and V 6 bases, and 3 bases lay outside the gene matches. The CDR3 is 15 residues long.

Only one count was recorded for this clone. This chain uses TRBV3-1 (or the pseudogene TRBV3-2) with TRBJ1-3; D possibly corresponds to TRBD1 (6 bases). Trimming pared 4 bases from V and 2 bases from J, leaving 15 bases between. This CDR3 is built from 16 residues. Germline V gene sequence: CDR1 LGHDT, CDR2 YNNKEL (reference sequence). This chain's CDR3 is CASSRSGGVAGNTIYF. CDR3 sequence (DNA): TGTGCCAGCAGCCGATCGGGGGGCGTCGCTGGAAACACCATATATTTT.

CDR3 amino acids: CASSLTYEQYF. In DNA, the CDR3 is TGTGCCAGCAGCCTAACCTACGAGCAGTACTTC. V is TRBV12-3 or TRBV12-4 and J is TRBJ2-7, with D hard to call. The V and J ends lost 6 bases and 2 bases respectively, with 5 bases between them. The CDR3 covers 11 residues.

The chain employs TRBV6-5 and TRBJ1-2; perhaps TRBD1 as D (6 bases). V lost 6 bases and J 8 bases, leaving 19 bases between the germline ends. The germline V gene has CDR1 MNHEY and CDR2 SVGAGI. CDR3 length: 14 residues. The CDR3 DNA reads TGTGCCAGCAGCCCGATCGGGGGGGCACAAGGCTACACCTTC. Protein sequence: CASSPIGGAQGYTF.

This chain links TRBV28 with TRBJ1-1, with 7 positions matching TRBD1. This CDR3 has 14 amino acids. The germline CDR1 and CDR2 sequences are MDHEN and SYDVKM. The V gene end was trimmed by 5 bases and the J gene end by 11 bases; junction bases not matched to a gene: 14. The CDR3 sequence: CASSRRFEQGTAFF. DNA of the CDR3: TGTGCCAGCAGTCGTAGATTTGAACAGGGGACGGCTTTCTTT.

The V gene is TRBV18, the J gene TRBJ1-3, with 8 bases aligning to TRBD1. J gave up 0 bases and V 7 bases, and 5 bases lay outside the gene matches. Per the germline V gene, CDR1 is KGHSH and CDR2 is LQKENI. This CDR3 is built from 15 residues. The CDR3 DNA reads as TGTGCCAGCTGCTCGACAGGGGACTCTGGAAACACCATATATTTT. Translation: CASCSTGDSGNTIYF. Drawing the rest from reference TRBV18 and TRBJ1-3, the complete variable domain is NAGVMQNPRHLVRRRGQEARLRCSPMKGHSHVYWYRQLPEEGLKFMVYLQKENIIDESGMPKERFSAEFPKEGPSILRIQQVVRGDSAAYFCASCSTGDSGNTIYFGEGSWLTVV.

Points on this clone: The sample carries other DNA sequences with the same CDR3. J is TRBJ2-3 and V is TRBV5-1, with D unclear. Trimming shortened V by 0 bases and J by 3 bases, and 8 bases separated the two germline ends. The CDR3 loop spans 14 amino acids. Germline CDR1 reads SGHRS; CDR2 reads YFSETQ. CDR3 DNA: TGCGCCAGCAGCTTGGAAGTGGGGACAGATACGCAGTATTTT. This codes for CASSLEVGTDTQYF.

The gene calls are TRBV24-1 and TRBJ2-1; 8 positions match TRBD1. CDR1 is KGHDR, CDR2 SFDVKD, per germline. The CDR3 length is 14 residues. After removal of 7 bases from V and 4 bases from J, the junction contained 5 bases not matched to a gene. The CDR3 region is CATRGQGLYNEQFF. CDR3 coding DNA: TGTGCCACCAGAGGACAGGGCTTGTACAATGAGCAGTTCTTC.

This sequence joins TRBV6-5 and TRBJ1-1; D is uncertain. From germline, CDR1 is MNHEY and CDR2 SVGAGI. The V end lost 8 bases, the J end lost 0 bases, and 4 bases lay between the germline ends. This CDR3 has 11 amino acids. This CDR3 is CASVVNTEAFF. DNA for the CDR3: TGTGCCAGCGTGGTGAACACTGAAGCTTTCTTT.

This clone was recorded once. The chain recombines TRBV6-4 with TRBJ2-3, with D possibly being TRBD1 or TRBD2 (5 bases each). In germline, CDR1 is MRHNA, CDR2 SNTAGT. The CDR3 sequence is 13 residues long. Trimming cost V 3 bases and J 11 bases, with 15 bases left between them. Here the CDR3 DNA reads TGTGCCAGCAGTGAAGTGTTGGGACGGGAGCAGTATTTT. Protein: CASSEVLGREQYF.

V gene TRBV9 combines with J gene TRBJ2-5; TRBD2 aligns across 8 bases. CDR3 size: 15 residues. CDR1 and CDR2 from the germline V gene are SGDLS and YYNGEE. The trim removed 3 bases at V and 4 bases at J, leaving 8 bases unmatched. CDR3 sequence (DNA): TGTGCCAGCAGCGCAAAGACTAGCGAAGGAGAGACCCAGTACTTC. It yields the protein CASSAKTSEGETQYF.

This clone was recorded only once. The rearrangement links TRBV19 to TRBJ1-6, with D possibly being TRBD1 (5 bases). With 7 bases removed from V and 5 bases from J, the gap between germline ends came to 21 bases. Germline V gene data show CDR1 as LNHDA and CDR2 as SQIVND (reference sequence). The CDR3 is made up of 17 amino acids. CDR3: CASTHGRAGTHNSPLHF. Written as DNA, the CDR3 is TGTGCCAGTACCCACGGGAGAGCGGGGACTCATAATTCACCCCTCCACTTT. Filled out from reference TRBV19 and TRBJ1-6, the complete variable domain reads DGGITQSPKYLFRKEGQNVTLSCEQNLNHDAMYWYRQDPGQGLRLIYYSQIVNDFQKGDIAEGYSVSREKKESFPLTVTSAQKNPTAFYLCASTHGRAGTHNSPLHFGNGTRLTVT.

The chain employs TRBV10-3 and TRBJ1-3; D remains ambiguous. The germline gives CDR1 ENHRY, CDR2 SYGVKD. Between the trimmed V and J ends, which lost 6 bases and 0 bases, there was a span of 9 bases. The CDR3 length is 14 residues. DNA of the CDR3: TGTGCCATCAGCGGGCAGGACTCTGGAAACACCATATATTTT. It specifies CAISGQDSGNTIYF.

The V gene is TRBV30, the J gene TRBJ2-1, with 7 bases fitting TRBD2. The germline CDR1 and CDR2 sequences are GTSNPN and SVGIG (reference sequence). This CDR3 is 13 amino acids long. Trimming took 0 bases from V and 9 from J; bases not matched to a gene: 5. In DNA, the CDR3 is TGTGCCTGGAGTGTACTTGGGGGGGGTGAGCAGTTCTTC. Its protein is CAWSVLGGGEQFF.

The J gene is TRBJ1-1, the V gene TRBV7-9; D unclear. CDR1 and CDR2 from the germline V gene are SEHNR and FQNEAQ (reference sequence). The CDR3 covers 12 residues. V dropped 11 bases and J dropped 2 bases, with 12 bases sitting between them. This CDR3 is CAPRRDNTEAFF. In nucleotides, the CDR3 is TGTGCCCCCCGCCGAGATAACACTGAAGCTTTCTTT. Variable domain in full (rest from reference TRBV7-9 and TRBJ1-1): DTGVSQNPRHKITKRGQNVTFRCDPISEHNRLYWYRQTLGQGPEFLTYFQNEAQLEKSRLLSDRFSAERPKGSFSTLEIQRTEQGDSAMYLCAPRRDNTEAFFGQGTRLTVV.